A single T cell receptor beta chain is shown here with its context. This sample is part of a study of response to subunit inactivated influenza vaccine. In TCRdb, the RT-PCR reads were re-called with MiXCR into one record per CDR3 protein. The table shows hundreds of thousands of distinct CDR3 sequences, with approximately 15% occurring only once. Per germline, CDR1 MNHEY and CDR2 SVGAGI. The CDR3 runs to 16 residues. V shed 2 bases, J shed 3 bases, and the junction held 4 bases outside the gene matches. The receptor was derived from a man aged 45-65 years who received an inactivated influenza vaccine. The rearrangement uses TRBV6-5 and TRBJ2-6, with TRBD1 matching 7 bases. The source material was PBMCs from blood, sampled about 14 days before vaccination. The CDR3 DNA follows: TGTGCCAGCAGTTACGACAGGGATTATGGGGCCAACGTCCTGACTTTC. It is translated as CASSYDRDYGANVLTF.